This is a list of T cell receptor beta chains from one sample in a study of kidney transplant recipient with SARS-CoV-2 infection. One entry per CDR3 protein, called by TCRdb with MiXCR from the reads. In the table there are 200,000 to 300,000 distinct CDR3 sequences, 29% of which are singletons. Sequenced material: a blood sample, taken at baseline and on day 111 from a kidney transplant recipient. Receptor source: a young adult male patient who had COVID-19 and was a kidney transplant recipient. Some T cells may be supplied by the graft donor. Both conserved end residues are part of each CDR3. The D gene is left open where the match is weak. Clone size is shown for a subset of rows, as once, few, many or a class of expanded clone.

D	size	V	J	DNA	CDR3
NA	many	TRBV12-3/TRBV12-4	TRBJ2-7	TGTGCCAGCAGTTGGGGAACAGCCCAGGACGAGCAGTACTTC	CASSWGTAQDEQYF
NA	many	TRBV9	TRBJ1-1	TGTGCCAGCAGCGCCGGGACCGACCTGAACACTGAAGCTTTCTTT	CASSAGTDLNTEAFF
NA	few	TRBV4-1	TRBJ2-7	TGCGCCAGCAGCCAAGAAATGAGTCTAGCACAGTACTTC	CASSQEMSLAQYF
TRBD1	many	TRBV7-2	TRBJ1-1	TGTGCCAGCAGCTTCGAAGACAGGGTCAACACTGAAGCTTTCTTT	CASSFEDRVNTEAFF
NA	many	TRBV15	TRBJ1-2	TGTGCCACCAGCTACTCTAGAAGGTGTGGAAAGACCTATGGCTACACCTTC	CATSYSRRCGKTYGYTF
NA	many	TRBV5-4	TRBJ2-6	TGTGCCAGCAGCGCGGACAGGGCCAACGTCCTGACTTTC	CASSADRANVLTF
NA	many	TRBV6-4	TRBJ1-2	TGTGCCAGCAGTAGAGAGGTCTCACACGGAAAGACCTATGGCTACACCTTC	CASSREVSHGKTYGYTF
TRBD1	many	TRBV5-5	TRBJ1-1	TGTGCCAGCAGCTTGGGAACCGGGACAGCGAACACTGAAGCTTTCTTT	CASSLGTGTANTEAFF
TRBD2	NA	TRBV27	TRBJ2-1	TGTGCCAGCACCTGGAGTCTAGCGGGGTACAATGAGCAGTTCTTC	CASTWSLAGYNEQFF
NA	many	TRBV4-3	TRBJ1-2	TGCGCCAGCAGCGATGGAAGAGGACGTCGAAAGACCTATGGCTACACCTTC	CASSDGRGRRKTYGYTF
NA	many	TRBV3-1	TRBJ1-1	TGTGCCAGCAGCCCCGGATGTCCCATTTCAATTCGCACTGAAGCTTTCTTT	CASSPGCPISIRTEAFF
NA	many	TRBV11-2	TRBJ2-7	TGTGCCAGCACTTTACGAGGGACCTACGAGCAGTACTTC	CASTLRGTYEQYF
NA	many	TRBV6-5	TRBJ1-2	TGTGCCAGCAGTCACTGCTCGGAATGTAGAAAGACCTATGGCTACACCTTC	CASSHCSECRKTYGYTF
NA	many	TRBV7-2	TRBJ2-5	TGTGCCAGCAGCCTCGCTGGGGAGACCCAGTACTTC	CASSLAGETQYF
NA	NA	TRBV7-1	TRBJ1-2	TGTGCCAGCAGCTCATACATTCACGAGGGAAAGACCTATGGCTACACCTTC	CASSSYIHEGKTYGYTF
NA	many	TRBV24-1	TRBJ2-2	TGTGCCACCAGTGAGACTGGAGACACCGGGGAGCTGTTTTTT	CATSETGDTGELFF
TRBD1	many	TRBV5-6	TRBJ2-3	TGTGCCAGCAGCTTGAGCTCGGGACAGTTAGATACGCAGTATTTT	CASSLSSGQLDTQYF
NA	many	TRBV7-3	TRBJ1-6	TGTGCCAGCAGCGAGGGGCCCCTTATGAATTCACCCCTCCACTTT	CASSEGPLMNSPLHF
NA	many	TRBV30	TRBJ2-5	TGTGCCTGCGGGAGTGCAGGGACCCAGTACTTC	CACGSAGTQYF
NA	few	TRBV12-3/TRBV12-4	TRBJ1-2	TGTGCCAGCAGTGTCTCTCACACAGCAGGAAAGACCTATGGCTACACCTTC	CASSVSHTAGKTYGYTF
TRBD1	few	TRBV5-1	TRBJ2-5	TGCGCCAGCAGCATCCCCAGGACAGGGCTAGGAGAGACCCAGTACTTC	CASSIPRTGLGETQYF
NA	few	TRBV5-4	TRBJ1-2	TGTGCCAGCATCCACTCCGTACCAGGAAAGACCTATGGCTACACCTTC	CASIHSVPGKTYGYTF
NA	NA	TRBV6-5	TRBJ2-3	TGTGCCAGCAGTTACTCGGCAGGCACAGATACGCAGTATTTT	CASSYSAGTDTQYF
NA	many	TRBV4-3	TRBJ1-2	TGCGCCAGCAGCCCAAGCGCAGGACGTCGAAAGACCTATGGCTACACCTTC	CASSPSAGRRKTYGYTF
NA	many	TRBV2	TRBJ2-3	TGTGCCGGCCCGGGACGCATCCCAGATACGCAGTATTTT	CAGPGRIPDTQYF
NA	many	TRBV30	TRBJ1-2	TGTGCCTGGAAAATAACGCGTTATAGAAAGACCTATGGCTACACCTTC	CAWKITRYRKTYGYTF
NA	NA	TRBV29-1	TRBJ2-3	TGCAGCGTTGACGGGGCAATTAGCACAGATACGCAGTATTTT	CSVDGAISTDTQYF
TRBD2	many	TRBV10-3	TRBJ2-1	TGTGCCACCAAGGGACTAGCGGGAGACAATGAGCAGTTCTTC	CATKGLAGDNEQFF
NA	few	TRBV8-2	TRBJ2-6	TGTGGCACCCCGCTGAGGATAACACAAAGTCGGGCCAACGTCCTGACTTTC	CGTPLRITQSRANVLTF
NA	many	TRBV12-3/TRBV12-4	TRBJ1-2	TGTGCCAGCAGTACGAACCACACAGCAGGAAAGACCTATGGCTACACCTTC	CASSTNHTAGKTYGYTF
TRBD1	NA	TRBV10-1	TRBJ2-7	TGCGCCAGCAGTGAAGGGACAGCCGGCGAGCAGTACTTC	CASSEGTAGEQYF
NA	many	TRBV6-1	TRBJ1-2	TGTGCCAGCAGTGTCATTGGGGAATGTAGAAAGACCTATGGCTACACCTTC	CASSVIGECRKTYGYTF
NA	many	TRBV28	TRBJ2-5	TGTGCCAGCAGTCGGAAGACCCAGTACTTC	CASSRKTQYF
TRBD2	many	TRBV5-1	TRBJ2-1	TGCGCCAGCTGTCTGAGCGGGGAGTACAATGAGCAGTTCTTC	CASCLSGEYNEQFF
TRBD1	many	TRBV10-3	TRBJ1-5	TGTGCCACCGGGGGAGGGGGCGCCGGCAATCAGCCCCAGCATTTT	CATGGGGAGNQPQHF
TRBD2	many	TRBV27	TRBJ2-7	TGTGCCAGCAGTTTCGAGACTAGCTTTAACGAGCAGTACTTC	CASSFETSFNEQYF
NA	many	TRBV19	TRBJ1-1	TGTGCCAGTAGTATTGGGGGAAATGAAGCTTTCTTT	CASSIGGNEAFF
NA	many	TRBV4-2	TRBJ1-1	TGTGCCAGCAGCCAAGAGGGGCGCAGGCTACTTGAAGCTTTCTTT	CASSQEGRRLLEAFF
NA	many	TRBV24-1	TRBJ2-7	TGTGCCACCAGTGTTGGAGGGTTGCGAGACGAGCAGTACTTC	CATSVGGLRDEQYF
TRBD2	many	TRBV12-3/TRBV12-4	TRBJ2-3	TGTGCCAGCAGTAAAGGGACTAGCGGGGCTGCTAGCACAGATACGCAGTATTTT	CASSKGTSGAASTDTQYF
NA	few	TRBV5-4	TRBJ1-2	TGTGCCAGCTCTGGAACCGTACCAGGAAAGACCTATGGCTACACCTTC	CASSGTVPGKTYGYTF
NA	NA	TRBV28	TRBJ2-3	TGTGCCAGCAGTGCCTTTTCCGACAGCACAGATACGCAGTATTTT	CASSAFSDSTDTQYF
NA	few	TRBV1	TRBJ2-3	TGCACCAGCAGCCAAGAGACTAGCGGAAATGGCACGGCCTTAAGGGGCACAGATACGCAGTATTTT	CTSSQETSGNGTALRGTDTQYF
NA	many	TRBV5-4	TRBJ2-1	TGTGCCAGCAGCTCGGGCCCCGAGCAGTTCTTC	CASSSGPEQFF
NA	NA	TRBV29-1	TRBJ2-3	TGCAGCGTCCACCTCGAAGGCGGCAGCCAAGGGGTCACAGATACGCAGTATTTT	CSVHLEGGSQGVTDTQYF
NA	few	TRBV19	TRBJ2-7	TGTGCCAGTAGTACCGGGGCCACCTACGAGCAGTACTTC	CASSTGATYEQYF
NA	many	TRBV21-1	TRBJ1-5	TGTGCCAGCAGCAAAGAAGATCCTCAGGGTAATCAGCCCCAGCATTTT	CASSKEDPQGNQPQHF
NA	many	TRBV7-8	TRBJ1-1	TGTGCCAGCAGCTTAGCGGGTTCTAGGGTTGCTGAAGCTTTCTTT	CASSLAGSRVAEAFF
TRBD1	many	TRBV20-1	TRBJ1-5	TGCAGTGCAAGGGACAGGCAATATCAGCCCCAGCATTTT	CSARDRQYQPQHF
TRBD1	NA	TRBV5-6	TRBJ2-3	TGTGCCAGCAGCCCGACAGGGAACACAGATACGCAGTATTTT	CASSPTGNTDTQYF
NA	NA	TRBV14	TRBJ2-4	TGTACCAGCAGCGCGCGGAGAGGGGGAAAAAACATTCAGTACTTC	CTSSARRGGKNIQYF
NA	many	TRBV10-1	TRBJ1-2	TGCGCCAGCAGTAGCGTTGCAAGATCGCGAAAGACCTATGGCTACACCTTC	CASSSVARSRKTYGYTF
NA	few	TRBV2	TRBJ2-5	TGTGCCAGCAGTGTTGCAGGGAAAGAGACCCAGTACTTC	CASSVAGKETQYF
TRBD1	many	TRBV7-2	TRBJ1-5	TGTGCCAGCAGCTACCCAGGGACAGGGAATCAGCCCCAGCATTTT	CASSYPGTGNQPQHF
NA	NA	TRBV5-4	TRBJ1-2	TGTGCCAGCATATCACTCGTACCAGGAAAGACCTATGGCTACACCTTC	CASISLVPGKTYGYTF
NA	many	TRBV4-1	TRBJ1-1	TGCGCCAGCAGCCAAACACCGCCGGGCTCCTTGAACACTGAAGCTTTCTTT	CASSQTPPGSLNTEAFF
NA	many	TRBV3-1	TRBJ2-5	TGTGCCAGCAGCTCTAGACGTCCCATTTCTTTCTCTGAGACCCAGTACTTC	CASSSRRPISFSETQYF
TRBD2	many	TRBV6-4	TRBJ2-3	TGTGCCAGCAGTGACGACGCGGGGGGCACAGATACGCAGTATTTT	CASSDDAGGTDTQYF
NA	many	TRBV11-3	TRBJ1-3	TGTGCCAGCAGCTTAGGACTTCTCGGAAACACCATATATTTT	CASSLGLLGNTIYF
NA	NA	TRBV6-5	TRBJ2-3	TGTGCCAGCAGGTTGAGGGGGACAGATACGCAGTATTTT	CASRLRGTDTQYF